A single TCR beta chain is shown here with its context. Antigen specificity is unknown. This sample is part of a study of vaccination effects on CD4 cells after COVID-19. General observations from the study: Long after vaccination, the clones induced by infection and by vaccine shrank markedly in size.

Viral peptide pools were used in the ViraFEST assay to expand antigen-specific CD4+ T cells, and sequencing came afterward. Investigators separated out CD4+ T cells once more than nine days of culture had passed. Two doses of BNT162b2 or mRNA-1273 vaccine were administered to participants. Nucleocapsid antibody tests were negative, and the vaccine recipients had no prior SARS-CoV-2 infection. Cultures of approximately 2.1 million PBMC per well contained approximately 10 IU/ml IL-2 plus 10 ug/ml peptides. On day 3 and again on day 7, half the medium was replaced with IL-2 medium. This CDR3 is 15 amino acids long. CDR1 LNHDA and CDR2 SQIVND come from the germline V gene (reference sequence). V lost 6 bases, J lost 8 bases, and 14 bases stayed unmatched. Profiled with immunoSEQ multiplex PCR; TCRdb holds only in-frame clones, not every one. The top ten clones hold about 9.7% of a sample with some 23,000 clones, 76% of them seen once.

This chain links TRBV19 with TRBJ1-2; 8 nucleotides align to TRBD1. Sequences were derived from CD4+ T cells from PBMCs cultured with HCoV-229E spike peptides, sampled after COVID-19 vaccination. The sequence was collected from a human donor who received a COVID-19 vaccine. CDR3 sequence reads: CASRQWTGPSKGYTF. The CDR3 DNA sequence: TGTGCCAGTAGACAGTGGACAGGGCCCTCGAAAGGCTACACCTTC.